This passage covers 24 T cell receptor beta chains from one sample sequenced in a study of blood T cell repertoires in COVID-19. Profiling relied on immunoSEQ multiplex PCR, and the TCRdb table lists in-frame clones only, not all of them. The table lists some 210,000 clones, around 81% of them singletons, with 4.3% in the top ten. The sample consisted of PBMCs or T cells enriched from blood (not recorded which). These receptors were collected from a man aged 25-40 years with acute COVID-19.

The rearrangement uses TRBV18 and TRBJ2-3, with D possibly being TRBD2 (6 bases). The CDR3 is 14 residues long. Trimming stripped 8 bases from V and 2 bases from J, with 14 bases between. Germline CDR1 is KGHSH and CDR2 is LQKENI. The CDR3 protein is CASLGGMYTDTQYF. CDR3 sequence (DNA): TGTGCCAGCCTAGGCGGGATGTACACAGATACGCAGTATTTT.

The chain combines TRBV28 with TRBJ2-5, with D maybe TRBD1 (6 bases). CDR1 and CDR2 (germline): MDHEN, SYDVKM. This CDR3 spans 17 amino acids. The ends were cut back, 3 bases at V and 2 bases at J, with 19 bases in the middle. The CDR3 region is CASSLNRAPTFQETQYF. Written as DNA, the CDR3 is TGTGCCAGCAGTTTGAACAGGGCCCCTACCTTTCAAGAGACCCAGTACTTC.

The chain uses TRBV9 and TRBJ1-2, with 9 bases matching TRBD1. CDR3 length equals 13 residues. Germline loops: CDR1 SGDLS, CDR2 YYNGEE. V lost 5 bases, J lost 7 bases, and 6 bases stayed unmatched. Here the CDR3 reads CASSATGGLGYTF. As DNA, the CDR3 is TGTGCCAGCAGTGCCACAGGGGGCCTTGGCTACACCTTC.

This clone occurred once. The rearrangement links TRBV5-1 to TRBJ1-2; D is uncertain. This CDR3 region has 13 residues. Trimming removed 1 base from V and 3 bases from J, with 7 bases in between. Per the germline V gene, CDR1 is SGHRS and CDR2 is YFSETQ. CDR3 nucleotides: TGCGCCAGCAGCTTGTACAATGACTATGGCTACACCTTC. Its translation: CASSLYNDYGYTF. Using reference TRBV5-1 and TRBJ1-2 for the parts outside the CDR3, the full variable domain is KAGVTQTPRYLIKTRGQQVTLSCSPISGHRSVSWYQQTPGQGLQFLFEYFSETQRNKGNFPGRFSGRQFSNSRSEMNVSTLELGDSALYLCASSLYNDYGYTFGSGTRLTVV.

The chain has TRBV19 and TRBJ1-4; TRBD1 might be the D (5 bases). Germline loops: CDR1 LNHDA, CDR2 SQIVND (reference sequence). The CDR3 length is 14 residues. With 7 bases removed from V and 8 bases from J, the gap between germline ends came to 17 bases. The chain's CDR3 is CASNSDITHEKLFF. CDR3 DNA: TGTGCCAGTAACTCGGACATTACCCACGAAAAACTGTTTTTT.

V usage is TRBV7-2 and J usage is TRBJ2-3, with D uncertain. In germline, CDR1 is SGHTA, CDR2 FQGNSA. This CDR3 has 14 amino acids. With 3 bases removed from V and 6 bases from J, the gap between germline ends came to 13 bases. CDR3 DNA sequence: TGTGCCAGCAGCTTCGGCCTTCAAGCGGATACGCAGTATTTT. The encoded protein is CASSFGLQADTQYF.

The chain joins TRBV9 to TRBJ1-3; possible D gene TRBD1, 5 bases. Germline V lookup: CDR1 SGDLS, CDR2 YYNGEE. V dropped 0 bases and J dropped 3 bases, with 10 bases sitting between them. This CDR3 spans 15 amino acids. This CDR3 reads CASSVGGEGGNTIYF. For the CDR3, the DNA is TGTGCCAGCAGCGTAGGAGGGGAGGGTGGAAACACCATATATTTT. Combining the CDR3 with reference TRBV9 and TRBJ1-3 gives the whole variable domain DSGVTQTPKHLITATGQRVTLRCSPRSGDLSVYWYQQSLDQGLQFLIQYYNGEERAKGNILERFSAQQFPDLHSELNLSSLELGDSALYFCASSVGGEGGNTIYFGEGSWLTVV.

The V gene is TRBV5-1, the J gene TRBJ1-1, with 8 positions matching TRBD1. Germline V CDR1 and CDR2: SGHRS, YFSETQ. With 2 bases clipped from V and 8 bases from J, the junction kept 2 bases outside the gene matches. The CDR3 runs 12 residues. The CDR3: CASSFRTGEAFF. CDR3 bases: TGCGCCAGCAGCTTCCGGACAGGGGAAGCTTTCTTT.

The chain combines TRBV27 with TRBJ1-6, with TRBD1 matching over 7 bases. Germline values: CDR1 MNHEY, CDR2 SMNVEV (reference sequence). The CDR3 runs 16 residues. V lost 2 bases and J lost 8; bases outside the gene matches: 9. The CDR3 bases are TGTGCCAGCAGTTTAAGCCCGACAGGGTCGGATTCACCCCTCCACTTT. It is translated as CASSLSPTGSDSPLHF.

The V call is TRBV6-6, the J call TRBJ1-1; weak D call: TRBD1 (5 bases). Per the germline V gene, CDR1 is MNHNY and CDR2 is SVGAGI (reference sequence). The CDR3 loop spans 11 amino acids. Trimming shortened V by 10 bases and J by 4 bases, and 10 bases separated the two germline ends. The CDR3: CATQVSTEAFF. In nucleotides, the CDR3 is TGTGCCACACAGGTCTCCACTGAAGCTTTCTTT.

V is TRBV9 and J is TRBJ1-2; D is perhaps TRBD1 (6 bases). From germline, CDR1 is SGDLS and CDR2 YYNGEE. With 3 bases removed from V and 8 bases from J, the gap between germline ends came to 29 bases. This CDR3 region has 18 residues. This chain's CDR3 is CASSGGTPGGGTRRGYTF. The CDR3 DNA reads as TGTGCCAGCAGCGGCGGGACTCCGGGGGGCGGGACGCGGAGGGGCTACACCTTC. The full variable domain, rest sourced from reference TRBV9 and TRBJ1-2, is DSGVTQTPKHLITATGQRVTLRCSPRSGDLSVYWYQQSLDQGLQFLIQYYNGEERAKGNILERFSAQQFPDLHSELNLSSLELGDSALYFCASSGGTPGGGTRRGYTFGSGTRLTVV.

This clone was counted a few times. The rearrangement links TRBV6-5 to TRBJ1-4; 7 bases match TRBD1. V gave up 7 bases and J gave up 8 bases; unmatched junction bases: 7. This CDR3 spans 13 amino acids. The germline gives CDR1 MNHEY, CDR2 SVGAGI. Here the CDR3 DNA reads TGTGCCAGCATGGGACAGCTTAACGAAAAACTGTTTTTT. Amino acids: CASMGQLNEKLFF.

This sequence joins TRBV27 and TRBJ1-2, with 12 bases matching TRBD1. Germline assignment: CDR1 MNHEY and CDR2 SMNVEV (reference sequence). The CDR3 consists of 13 residues. J lost 6 bases, V lost 5 bases, and 1 base had no gene match. Here the CDR3 reads CASSGTGGHGYTF. In DNA, the CDR3 is TGTGCCAGCAGTGGGACAGGGGGCCATGGCTACACCTTC.

V is TRBV10-2 and J is TRBJ1-2; 8 nucleotides match TRBD1. V lost 2 bases to trimming and J lost 7 bases; unmatched junction nucleotides: 6. Germline V lookup: CDR1 WSHSY, CDR2 SAAADI. The CDR3 consists of 14 residues. DNA of the CDR3: TGCGCCAGCAGTGAGGGACAGGGTATGGGTGGCTACACCTTC. Translating gives CASSEGQGMGGYTF.

This chain uses TRBV5-1 with TRBJ2-7; D possibly corresponds to TRBD1 (6 bases). V gave up 0 bases and J gave up 3 bases, with 13 bases separating them. The CDR3 covers 15 residues. Germline-derived CDR1 and CDR2 are SGHRS and YFSETQ. The CDR3 DNA follows: TGCGCCAGCAGCTTGGAGACAGGAGGTGGCTACGAGCAGTACTTC. Translated, it gives CASSLETGGGYEQYF.

The chain is built from TRBV7-3 and TRBJ2-6, with 10 bases matching TRBD2. This CDR3 is built from 17 residues. V lost 2 bases and J lost 2; bases outside the gene matches: 3. CDR1 SGHTA and CDR2 FQGTGA come from the germline V gene. The CDR3 DNA follows: TGTGCCAGCAGCTTAGTACTAGCGGGGCCTGGGGCCAACGTCCTGACTTTC. Translating gives CASSLVLAGPGANVLTF.

The chain combines TRBV19 with TRBJ1-3; D is undetermined. Trimming removed 6 bases at V and 2 bases at J, with 8 bases between. Germline V gene lookup returns CDR1 LNHDA and CDR2 SQIVND (reference sequence). This CDR3 comprises 13 residues. CDR3 in amino acids: CASSPSAGNTIYF. In nucleotides, the CDR3 is TGTGCCAGTAGCCCAAGCGCTGGAAACACCATATATTTT.

The chain is built from TRBV5-1 and TRBJ2-2; TRBD2 is a possible D gene (6 bases). V lost 4 bases and J lost 0, with 10 bases in between. CDR3 length equals 15 residues. Germline loops: CDR1 SGHRS, CDR2 YFSETQ. The CDR3, as DNA: TGCGCCAGCAGCCGCGGGACGGCGAACACCGGGGAGCTGTTTTTT. It is translated as CASSRGTANTGELFF. The entire variable domain, with the rest obtained from reference TRBV5-1 and TRBJ2-2, is as follows: KAGVTQTPRYLIKTRGQQVTLSCSPISGHRSVSWYQQTPGQGLQFLFEYFSETQRNKGNFPGRFSGRQFSNSRSEMNVSTLELGDSALYLCASSRGTANTGELFFGEGSRLTVL.

The chain carries TRBV6-5 and TRBJ1-2, with 7 bases that match TRBD1. Germline lookup yields CDR1 MNHEY and CDR2 SVGAGI. V shed 5 bases and J 3 bases; nucleotides not matched to a gene: 9. The CDR3 is made up of 15 amino acids. The CDR3 sequence: CASSHRGLKDYGYTF. The CDR3 bases are TGTGCCAGCAGTCATAGGGGGCTGAAGGACTATGGCTACACCTTC.

This clone was recorded a few times. This sequence joins TRBV20-1 and TRBJ2-3; 13 bases are shared with TRBD2. The CDR3 runs 13 residues. Germline-derived CDR1 and CDR2 are DFQATT and SNEGSKA (reference sequence). The ends lost 3 bases at V and 12 bases at J; junction bases unmatched: 6. For the CDR3, the DNA is TGCAGTGCTAGTGAACTAGCGGGGGGGCTTCAGTATTTT. It is translated as CSASELAGGLQYF.

This chain uses TRBV19 with TRBJ2-5, with 9 bases lining up with TRBD1. The junction had 9 bases not matched to a gene; V was cut back by 8 bases and J by 5 bases. The germline CDR1 and CDR2 sequences are LNHDA and SQIVND (reference sequence). The CDR3 has 14 amino acids. As DNA, the CDR3 is TGTGCCAGTGCCTGGACAGGGGAGGGGGAGACCCAGTACTTC. Translated, it gives CASAWTGEGETQYF.

This chain links TRBV12-5 with TRBJ1-1, with D possibly being TRBD1 (6 bases). This CDR3 has 15 residues. V was clipped by 5 bases and J by 4 bases, with 17 bases between them. Germline V CDR1 and CDR2: LGHNT, FRNRAP. CDR3 in DNA: TGTGCTAGTGGTAACTCCCCAGGGGCGATCACTGAAGCTTTCTTT. Translating it yields CASGNSPGAITEAFF.

The chain joins TRBV19 to TRBJ1-1; D remains unclear. V lost 7 bases, J lost 7 bases, and 10 bases lay in between. Germline-derived CDR1 and CDR2 are LNHDA and SQIVND (reference sequence). The CDR3 totals 11 residues. In nucleotides, the CDR3 is TGTGCCAGTACCGCGTCATTTGAAGCTTTCTTT. Translated, it gives CASTASFEAFF.

This sequence joins TRBV12-3 or TRBV12-4 and TRBJ1-5, with 8 positions matching TRBD1. V trimming: 8 bases; J trimming: 8 bases; junction bases outside the gene matches: 8. The CDR3 is made up of 13 amino acids. The DNA of the CDR3 is TGTGCCAGCGACGACAGGGGCTCTAAGCCCCAGCATTTT. It is translated as CASDDRGSKPQHF.